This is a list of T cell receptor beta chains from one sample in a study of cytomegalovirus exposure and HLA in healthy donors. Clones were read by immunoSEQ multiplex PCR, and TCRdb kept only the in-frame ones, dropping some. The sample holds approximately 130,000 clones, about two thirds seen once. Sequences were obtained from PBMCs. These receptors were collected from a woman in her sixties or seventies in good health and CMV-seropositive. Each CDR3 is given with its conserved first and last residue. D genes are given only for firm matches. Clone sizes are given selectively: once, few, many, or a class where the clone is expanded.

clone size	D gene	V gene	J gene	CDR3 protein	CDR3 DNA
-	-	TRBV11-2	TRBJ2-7	CASSPIRTGLSYEQYF	TGTGCCAGCAGCCCTATCAGGACCGGACTATCCTACGAGCAGTACTTC
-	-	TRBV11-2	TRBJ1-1	CASRRGPNTEAFF	TGTGCCAGCAGACGAGGGCCGAACACTGAAGCTTTCTTT
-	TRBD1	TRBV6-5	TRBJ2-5	CASTEDRGGETQYF	TGTGCCAGCACCGAAGACAGGGGAGGAGAGACCCAGTACTTC
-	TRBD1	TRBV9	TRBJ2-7	CASSPRQGPYEQYF	TGTGCCAGCAGCCCTCGACAGGGCCCCTACGAGCAGTACTTC
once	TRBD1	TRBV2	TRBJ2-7	CASHPRDRRSREQYF	TGTGCCAGTCACCCCCGGGACAGGAGGTCTCGTGAGCAGTACTTC
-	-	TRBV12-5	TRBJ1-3	CASGSGQASGNTIYF	TGTGCTAGTGGTTCCGGCCAGGCCTCTGGAAACACCATATATTTT
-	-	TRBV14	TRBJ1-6	CASSPEARAAPLHF	TGTGCCAGCAGTCCCGAGGCGCGGGCGGCACCCCTCCACTTT
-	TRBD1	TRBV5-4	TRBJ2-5	CASTPGSQGVGETQYF	TGTGCCAGCACCCCGGGAAGTCAGGGGGTAGGAGAGACCCAGTACTTC
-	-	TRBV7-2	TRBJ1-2	CASSFDRNYGYTF	TGTGCCAGCAGCTTTGACAGAAACTATGGCTACACCTTC
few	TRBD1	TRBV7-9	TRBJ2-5	CASSVGTGNLETQYF	TGTGCCAGCAGCGTTGGGACAGGGAATTTAGAGACCCAGTACTTC
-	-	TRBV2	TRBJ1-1	CASRTDANTEAFF	TGTGCCAGCAGGACAGACGCGAACACTGAAGCTTTCTTT
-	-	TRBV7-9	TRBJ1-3	CASSPDGFSGNTIYF	TGTGCCAGCAGCCCTGATGGCTTCTCTGGAAACACCATATATTTT
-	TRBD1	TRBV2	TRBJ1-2	CASRARGQGVDGYTF	TGTGCCAGCAGGGCGAGAGGACAGGGGGTTGACGGCTACACCTTC
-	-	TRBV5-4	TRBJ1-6	CASSLPGQSSYNSPLHF	TGTGCCAGCAGCTTGCCCGGACAGAGCTCCTATAATTCACCCCTCCACTTT
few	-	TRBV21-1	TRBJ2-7	CASSKSAEGVIYEQYF	TGTGCCAGCAGCAAATCCGCAGAGGGAGTAATCTACGAGCAGTACTTC
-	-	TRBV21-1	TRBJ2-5	CASSKGRPPRCVTQYF	TGTGCCAGCAGCAAGGGGCGGCCGCCAAGATGCGTGACCCAGTACTTC
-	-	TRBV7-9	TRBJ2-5	CASSLLTGIETQYF	TGTGCCAGCAGCTTACTTACAGGGATAGAGACCCAGTACTTC
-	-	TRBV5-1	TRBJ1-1	CASSRLNGSGAFF	TGCGCCAGCAGCCGATTAAATGGTAGTGGAGCTTTCTTT
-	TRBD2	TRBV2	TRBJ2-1	CASSKLAGGPYNEQFF	TGTGCCAGCAGTAAACTAGCGGGGGGGCCGTACAATGAGCAGTTCTTC
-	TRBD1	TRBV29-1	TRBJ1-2	CSGLTGGGGYTF	TGCAGCGGCTTGACAGGGGGCGGTGGCTACACCTTC
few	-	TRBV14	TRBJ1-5	CASSQDLGQPQHF	TGTGCCAGCAGCCAAGATCTCGGTCAGCCCCAGCATTTT
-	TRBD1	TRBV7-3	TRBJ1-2	CASSLTPGQGYGYTF	TGTGCCAGCAGCTTAACTCCGGGACAGGGTTATGGCTACACCTTC
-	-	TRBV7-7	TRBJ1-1	CASSLVGSGNTEAFF	TGTGCCAGCAGCTTAGTGGGTTCGGGGAACACTGAAGCTTTCTTT
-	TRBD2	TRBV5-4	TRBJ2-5	CASSLRSGGRETQYF	TGTGCCAGCAGCTTACGGTCGGGGGGGCGAGAGACCCAGTACTTC
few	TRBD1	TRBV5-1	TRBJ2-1	CASRDRDLNEQFF	TGCGCCAGCAGGGACAGGGACCTCAATGAGCAGTTCTTC
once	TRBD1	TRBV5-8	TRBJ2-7	CASAPVDRGYEQYF	TGTGCCAGCGCACCGGTCGACAGGGGCTACGAGCAGTACTTC
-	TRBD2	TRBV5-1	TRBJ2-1	CASSKWEGMDEQFF	TGCGCCAGCAGCAAGTGGGAGGGGATGGATGAGCAGTTCTTC
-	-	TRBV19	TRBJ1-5	CASTARGQQPQHF	TGTGCCAGTACCGCTCGGGGACAACAGCCCCAGCATTTT
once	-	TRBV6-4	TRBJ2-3	CASSSFSTTDTQYF	TGTGCCAGCAGTTCTTTTAGCACGACAGATACGCAGTATTTT
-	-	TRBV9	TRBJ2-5	CASSLLTGETQYF	TGTGCCAGCAGCCTCTTGACAGGAGAGACCCAGTACTTC
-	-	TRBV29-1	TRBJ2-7	CSVAGGQGRIYEQYF	TGCAGCGTCGCGGGGGGACAGGGCCGGATTTACGAGCAGTACTTC
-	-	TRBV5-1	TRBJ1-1	CASSDSGARAFF	TGCGCCAGCAGCGATAGCGGGGCGCGGGCTTTCTTT
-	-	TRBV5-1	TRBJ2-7	CASSPQGNEQYF	TGCGCCAGCAGCCCTCAGGGGAACGAGCAGTACTTC
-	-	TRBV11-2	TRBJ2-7	CASSQGGVSYEQYF	TGTGCCAGCAGCCAAGGGGGGGTCTCCTACGAGCAGTACTTC